This TCR beta chain was retrieved from a study of beta chain features in type 1 diabetes. The sequenced template was cDNA made from the entire isolated RNA. The table came from immunoSEQ multiplex PCR; TCRdb's copy has only in-frame clones and leaves some out. The sample lists hundreds of thousands of clones, over 11% seen once, with approximately 0.043% in the top ten. CDR1 and CDR2 from the germline V gene are SGHTA and FQGNSA. This CDR3 is built from 15 residues. V was cut by 5 bases and J by 3 bases, with 14 bases left in between. Findings of the study overall: The study found moderately but significantly shorter TCRB CDR3s in all four CD4+ subsets of Type 1 diabetes patients. Researchers reported that naive, central memory and Treg TCRB repertoires appeared more similar in patients than in healthy donors.

As regards this clone: The antigen remains undetermined.

This TCR was recovered from a man in his late teens or twenties with type 1 diabetes. V gene TRBV7-2 combines with J gene TRBJ2-1; D is perhaps TRBD2 (5 bases). Sequenced sample: naive CD4+ T cells from blood. The CDR3 reads CASSTRTGIYNEQFF. In DNA form, the CDR3 reads TGTGCCAGCAGCACCCGGACGGGGATCTACAATGAGCAGTTCTTC.